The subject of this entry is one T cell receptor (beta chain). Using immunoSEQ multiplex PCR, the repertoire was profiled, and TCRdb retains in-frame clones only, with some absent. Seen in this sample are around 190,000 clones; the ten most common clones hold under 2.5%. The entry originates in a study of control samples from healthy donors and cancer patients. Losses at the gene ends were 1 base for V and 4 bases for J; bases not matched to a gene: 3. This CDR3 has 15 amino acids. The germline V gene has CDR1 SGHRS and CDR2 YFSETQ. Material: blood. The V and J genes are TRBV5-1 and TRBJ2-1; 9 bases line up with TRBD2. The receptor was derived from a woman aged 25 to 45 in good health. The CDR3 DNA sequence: TGCGCCAGCAGCTTGAGGCTAGCGGGGTACAATGAGCAGTTCTTC. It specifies CASSLRLAGYNEQFF. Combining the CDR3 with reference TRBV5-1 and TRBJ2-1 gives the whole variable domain KAGVTQTPRYLIKTRGQQVTLSCSPISGHRSVSWYQQTPGQGLQFLFEYFSETQRNKGNFPGRFSGRQFSNSRSEMNVSTLELGDSALYLCASSLRLAGYNEQFFGPGTRLTVL.